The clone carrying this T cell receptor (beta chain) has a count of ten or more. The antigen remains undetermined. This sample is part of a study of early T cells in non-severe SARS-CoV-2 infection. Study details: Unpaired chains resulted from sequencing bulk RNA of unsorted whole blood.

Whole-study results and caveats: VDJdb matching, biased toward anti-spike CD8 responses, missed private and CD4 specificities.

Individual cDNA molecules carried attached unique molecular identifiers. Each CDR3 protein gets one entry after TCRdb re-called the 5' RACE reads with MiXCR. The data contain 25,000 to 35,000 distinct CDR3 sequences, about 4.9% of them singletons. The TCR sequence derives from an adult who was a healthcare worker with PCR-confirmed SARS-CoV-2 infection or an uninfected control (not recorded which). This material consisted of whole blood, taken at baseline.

For the CDR3, the DNA is TGTGCCAGCAGTTTGAGGGGGAAAGCTTTCTTT. Protein sequence: CASSLRGKAFF. The rearrangement uses TRBV12-3 or TRBV12-4 and TRBJ1-1, with a weak D call TRBD1 (6 bases). This CDR3 contains 11 residues. Trimming took 3 bases from V and 9 from J, leaving 8 bases between them.